This TCR beta chain was recorded in a study of CXCR3-negative and CXCR3-positive naive CD8 T cells. Across the whole study: Cumulative TRB read yield was about 140 million, averaging about 1.5 +/- 0.3 million per library.

Study-wide results and caveats: More hydrophobic TRB CDR3s were found in CXCR3-positive naive cells than in CXCR3-negative naive cells. The authors found comparable surface CD5 between naive subsets and inferred TCR strength from TRB CDR3 properties.

As for this clonotype: The antigen remains unidentified.

Cells classed as naive CD8+ T cells were CD45RO-CCR7+CD27+CD95-. UMI-labeled 5' RACE yielded the TRB cDNA libraries. TCRdb reprocessed the 5' RACE reads, keeping one entry per CDR3 protein, no DNA. This table lists 100,000 or so distinct CDR3 sequences. The CDR3 runs 15 residues. The V gene's germline CDR1 is MDHEN and CDR2 SYDVKM. Sequenced input: naive CXCR3- CD8+ T cells from blood. Subset of the sample: CD45RO-CCR7+CD27+CD95- naive CD8+ T cells lacking CXCR3 (TNR3-). This rearrangement joins TRBV28 to TRBJ2-1; TCRdb indicates TRBD1, and absent DNA this call remains unverified. The origin of this receptor is a human donor in good health. Some clones in this sample may be carry-over from other donors' samples. Here the CDR3 reads CASSSLPGIYNEQFF.